The entry that follows covers one T cell receptor beta chain sequence. Its antigen is unknown. The sample carries other DNA sequences with the same CDR3. Generated by immunoSEQ multiplex PCR, the TCRdb table keeps only in-frame clones and is missing some. The repertoire holds 99,000 or so clones, with 80% to 90% as singletons. In germline, CDR1 is SGHDN, CDR2 FVKESK. The CDR3 is 14 residues long. The ends were cut back, 3 bases at V and 2 bases at J, with 11 bases in the middle. These data belong to a study of T cell responses to AZD1222 COVID-19 vaccine. Whole-study context: The study pooled second doses at about 4 or about 12 weeks. Study findings and constraints: Breadth and depth of Spike-specific TCRs rose after two AZD1222 doses. Spike was spanned by vaccine-associated CD4 TCRs, which were dominant at 160-218 and 743-854. Nearly half of the spike-specific TCRs reportedly recognize variant regions that carry no mutations.

The TCR originated in an adult in good health. The genes are TRBV14 and TRBJ2-7, with no clear D. The starting material was peripheral blood, obtained on day 0 of AZD1222 vaccination. CDR3 bases: TGTGCCAGCAGCCAGGGCAGATCCGCCTACGAGCAGTACTTC. Amino acids: CASSQGRSAYEQYF.